This T cell receptor (beta chain) was identified during a study of vaccination and CD4 T cells after COVID-19. Study-wide background: The cells in question were stimulated using overlapping spike peptides derived from SARS-CoV-2, HCoV-NL63, HCoV-OC43 and HCoV-229E. Broader study findings: Convalescent patients gained a median approximately 86% of their reactive clones only post-vaccination.

Treatment: approximately 11-day PBMC culture with coronavirus spike peptide pools or control peptides (ViraFEST assay). On days 3 and 7, half the medium was swapped for fresh IL-2-containing medium. Cultured CD4+ T cells had their DNA profiled by the Oncomine TCR Beta short-read assay. Genomic DNA was isolated from cultured CD4+ T cells. TCRdb passed the PCR reads through MiXCR, listing each CDR3 protein once. The sample shows roughly 15,000 distinct CDR3 sequences, about 53% of them seen only once. Of note for this clonotype: Its antigen is unknown.

Germline values: CDR1 SQVTM, CDR2 ANQGSEA. V lost 3 bases, J lost 1 base, and 10 bases lay in between. The CDR3 is 13 amino acids. The chain employs TRBV29-1 and TRBJ2-7, with D perhaps matching TRBD1 (5 bases). The source of this sequence is a human donor with COVID-19. Sequences were derived from cultured CD4+ T cells from blood, sampled after SARS-CoV-2 vaccination. The CDR3 sequence is CSVEGHTSYEQYF. The CDR3 coding sequence is TGCAGCGTTGAGGGGCACACATCCTACGAGCAGTACTTC.